These 29 T cell receptor beta chains share one sample of origin, sequenced in a study of CD8 T cells in Susac syndrome. Reverse transcription used roughly 0.45 to 1 ug RNA and random hexamers. MiXCR, applied by TCRdb to the immunoSEQ multiplex PCR reads, yields one record per CDR3 protein. This sample has roughly 190,000 distinct CDR3 sequences, with over 90% found just once. Sequenced sample: CD8+ T cells from PBMCs. These receptors were obtained from a human donor with Susac syndrome.

Here the CDR3 reads CSARDARTDMNTEAFF. In DNA, the CDR3 is TGCAGTGCTAGAGATGCGAGGACAGACATGAACACTGAAGCTTTCTTT. This chain connects TRBV20-1 to TRBJ1-1; tentative D call: TRBD1 (6 bases). The CDR3 is 16 amino acids. Germline CDR1 DFQATT, CDR2 SNEGSKA (reference sequence). Trimming shortened V by 0 bases and J by 0 bases, and 14 bases separated the two germline ends.

V is TRBV2 and J is TRBJ2-2; D is uncertain. Trimming took off 2 bases at V and 6 bases at J, with 7 bases between the two ends. CDR3 size: 13 residues. The V gene's germline CDR1 is SNHLY and CDR2 FYNNEI. The CDR3 DNA follows: TGTGCCAGCAGTGAAAAACTCTCCGGGGAGCTGTTTTTT. Translated, it gives CASSEKLSGELFF.

The rearrangement uses TRBV2 and TRBJ2-1, with TRBD2 identical over 9 bases. V was pared by 6 bases and J by 8 bases, with 8 bases of the junction left unmatched. Looked up from germline, CDR1 is SNHLY and CDR2 is FYNNEI. CDR3 length: 14 amino acids. The CDR3 coding sequence is TGTGCCAGCAGCCCCCCGGGACTAGCATATGAGCAGTTCTTC. Protein sequence: CASSPPGLAYEQFF.

The rearrangement links TRBV4-1 to TRBJ2-1; 7 bases agree with TRBD2. Per germline, CDR1 MGHRA and CDR2 YSYEKL. The trim removed 4 bases at V and 1 base at J, leaving 10 bases unmatched. CDR3 size: 17 residues. The CDR3 loop reads CASSRLGLVLSYNEQFF. The CDR3 nucleotides read TGCGCCAGCAGCCGACTAGGACTAGTCCTATCCTACAATGAGCAGTTCTTC.

The CDR3 region is CSVEKDGGWGTQYF. The CDR3 DNA reads TGCAGCGTTGAGAAGGACGGCGGATGGGGGACCCAGTACTTC. This chain uses TRBV29-1 with TRBJ2-5; D gene ambiguous. Trimming stripped 3 bases from V and 7 bases from J, with 18 bases between. The CDR3 totals 14 residues. Looked up from germline, CDR1 is SQVTM and CDR2 is ANQGSEA.

The gene calls are TRBV20-1 and TRBJ2-7; D is possibly TRBD1 or TRBD2 (5 bases each). The CDR3 consists of 15 residues. Trimming took off 0 bases at V and 3 bases at J, with 15 bases between the two ends. Per the germline V gene, CDR1 is DFQATT and CDR2 is SNEGSKA (reference sequence). CDR3 residues: CSARENTGTLYEQYF. The DNA of the CDR3 is TGCAGTGCTAGAGAAAACACCGGGACCCTCTACGAGCAGTACTTC.

A single count supports this clonotype. V is TRBV7-9 and J is TRBJ2-2; the D gene could be TRBD1 or TRBD2 (6 bases each). V shed 5 bases and J shed 5 bases, with 15 bases lying between them. CDR3 length equals 15 residues. Germline-derived CDR1 and CDR2 are SEHNR and FQNEAQ (reference sequence). In nucleotides, the CDR3 is TGTGCCAGCAGCAATACAGGAGGGGGGACCGGGGAGCTGTTTTTT. It is translated as CASSNTGGGTGELFF.

CDR3: CASSLVALAGGLRETQYF. CDR3 DNA: TGTGCCAGCAGCTTAGTTGCGCTAGCGGGGGGGCTTAGAGAGACCCAGTACTTC. The chain combines TRBV11-2 with TRBJ2-5; 12 bases match TRBD2. Per the germline V gene, CDR1 is SGHAT and CDR2 is FQNNGV. This CDR3 comprises 18 residues. J gave up 4 bases and V 1 base, and 10 bases lay outside the gene matches.

The chain employs TRBV5-6 and TRBJ2-7, with D hard to call. V lost 1 base and J 1 base, leaving 9 bases between the germline ends. CDR1 is SGHDT and CDR2 is YYEEEE in the germline V gene. CDR3 length: 14 residues. The CDR3 DNA reads as TGTGCCAGCAGCTTGTCATGGGGTTCCTACGAGCAGTACTTC. Protein product: CASSLSWGSYEQYF. The full variable domain, with the rest looked up from reference TRBV5-6 and TRBJ2-7, is DAGVTQSPTHLIKTRGQQVTLRCSPKSGHDTVSWYQQALGQGPQFIFQYYEEEERQRGNFPDRFSGHQFPNYSSELNVNALLLGDSALYLCASSLSWGSYEQYFGPGTRLTVT.

This chain connects TRBV20-1 to TRBJ1-5, with TRBD1 matching over 7 bases. The CDR3 has 20 amino acids. Trimming removed 0 bases from V and 0 bases from J; junction bases left unmatched: 17. Germline V gene lookup returns CDR1 DFQATT and CDR2 SNEGSKA (reference sequence). Here the CDR3 reads CSARDLGSLTGTYSNQPQHF. As DNA, the CDR3 is TGCAGTGCTAGAGATCTAGGCTCGTTGACAGGGACATATAGCAATCAGCCCCAGCATTTT.

The V and J genes are TRBV2 and TRBJ2-2; 7 bases line up with TRBD1. Germline-derived CDR1 and CDR2 are SNHLY and FYNNEI. The CDR3 spans 15 residues. J was trimmed by 6 bases and V by 6 bases; bases with no gene match: 10. The CDR3 spells CASSDFGQGAGELFF. For the CDR3, the DNA is TGTGCCAGCAGCGATTTCGGGCAGGGGGCCGGGGAGCTGTTTTTT.

The chain employs TRBV5-1 and TRBJ2-6, with TRBD1 matching 8 bases. The CDR3 has 17 amino acids. With V trimmed by 1 base and J by 0 bases, 3 bases remained unmatched. Germline lookup yields CDR1 SGHRS and CDR2 YFSETQ. The CDR3 bases are TGCGCCAGCAGCTTGACGGACAGGGACTCTGGGGCCAACGTCCTGACTTTC. The encoded protein is CASSLTDRDSGANVLTF.

The chain combines TRBV7-2 with TRBJ1-1, with D possibly matching TRBD1 (5 bases). This CDR3 has 13 residues. Looked up from germline, CDR1 is SGHTA and CDR2 is FQGNSA. Between the trimmed V and J ends, which lost 2 bases and 5 bases, there was a span of 9 bases. CDR3 nucleotide sequence: TGTGCCAGCAGCTTACCGGGGCAGACTGAAGCTTTCTTT. As protein: CASSLPGQTEAFF.

The chain is built from TRBV3-1 and TRBJ1-2, with TRBD1 matching over 10 bases. The trim removed 4 bases at V and 4 bases at J, leaving 15 bases unmatched. This CDR3 is 18 amino acids long. Germline-derived CDR1 and CDR2 are LGHDT and YNNKEL (reference sequence). CDR3 nucleotide sequence: TGTGCCAGCAGCCCCACCTACCGGACAGGGGGGCGTGCCTATGGCTACACCTTC. This encodes CASSPTYRTGGRAYGYTF.

This clonotype was found once. This chain uses TRBV12-3 or TRBV12-4 with TRBJ1-2, with D possibly TRBD1 on 6 matching bases. The CDR3 is 12 amino acids. V shed 7 bases and J shed 4 bases, with 10 bases lying between them. The CDR3, as DNA: TGTGCCAGCACCCCGACAGGCTATGGCTACACCTTC. This translates into CASTPTGYGYTF.

The chain uses TRBV11-1 and TRBJ2-1; D remains unclear. V was clipped by 5 bases and J by 3 bases, with 29 bases between them. Germline V lookup: CDR1 SGHAT, CDR2 FQDESV (reference sequence). The CDR3 has 20 residues. The CDR3 region has the DNA TGTGCCAGCAGCACCACCCTAACCGCCTCATCGAAGAAGATCTACAATGAGCAGTTCTTC. It encodes CASSTTLTASSKKIYNEQFF.

The chain links TRBV29-1 to TRBJ1-2; D might be TRBD1 (5 bases). The CDR3 is 13 amino acids. V was cut by 1 base and J by 0 bases, with 6 bases left in between. CDR1 is SQVTM and CDR2 is ANQGSEA in the germline V gene. The CDR3 protein is CSVEGGTNYGYTF. The DNA for the CDR3 is TGCAGCGTTGAAGGGGGGACTAACTATGGCTACACCTTC.

A single count supports this clonotype. The chain links TRBV15 to TRBJ2-2; 8 bases fit TRBD2. This CDR3 comprises 16 residues. After removal of 4 bases from V and 1 base from J, the junction contained 5 bases not matched to a gene. Germline V gene data show CDR1 as LNHNV and CDR2 as YYDKDF (reference sequence). CDR3: CATSNLAGRNTGELFF. CDR3 DNA sequence: TGTGCCACCAGCAACCTAGCGGGTCGGAACACCGGGGAGCTGTTTTTT.

This chain links TRBV6-1 with TRBJ1-4, with 9 positions matching TRBD1. CDR3 length: 18 amino acids. V gave up 6 bases and J gave up 6 bases; unmatched junction bases: 17. Germline loops: CDR1 MNHNS, CDR2 SASEGT. The CDR3 coding sequence is TGTGCCAGCAGAGAGAGAACAGGGGGCTCCGAGTATGATGAAAAACTGTTTTTT. Protein: CASRERTGGSEYDEKLFF.

The V call is TRBV28, the J call TRBJ1-4; D is uncertain. The length of the CDR3 is 15 residues. Germline CDR1 reads MDHEN; CDR2 reads SYDVKM. Trimming took 5 bases from V and 3 from J, leaving 13 bases between them. CDR3 protein: CASSPPGKANEKLFF. Here the CDR3 DNA reads TGTGCCAGCAGTCCCCCGGGGAAGGCTAATGAAAAACTGTTTTTT.

The chain couples TRBV6-5 to TRBJ1-2; the D gene is possibly TRBD1 (5 bases). V was pared by 0 bases and J by 2 bases, with 13 bases between. Per the germline V gene, CDR1 is MNHEY and CDR2 is SVGAGI. This CDR3 contains 16 residues. The CDR3 protein is CASSYSTGHPNYGYTF. CDR3 sequence (DNA): TGTGCCAGCAGTTACTCGACCGGACACCCAAACTATGGCTACACCTTC.

The table lists this clonotype with a count of one. J is TRBJ1-1 and V is TRBV11-2, with 7 bases aligning to TRBD1. Germline V gene data show CDR1 as SGHAT and CDR2 as FQNNGV. The CDR3 covers 14 residues. J lost 4 bases, V lost 4 bases, and 6 bases had no gene match. CDR3: CASSSDRVSTEAFF. The CDR3 DNA reads as TGTGCCAGCAGCTCAGACAGGGTTTCCACTGAAGCTTTCTTT.

This clonotype came up once. The V call is TRBV5-1, the J call TRBJ1-1, with D tentatively TRBD1 (5 bases). Germline V gene lookup returns CDR1 SGHRS and CDR2 YFSETQ. The CDR3 extends over 13 amino acids. V was trimmed by 0 bases and J by 7 bases, leaving 10 bases between them. The CDR3 region is CASSLGRRGEAFF. Here the CDR3 DNA reads TGCGCCAGCAGCTTGGGACGGAGGGGTGAAGCTTTCTTT.

CDR3 in amino acids: CASSYRESGANVLTF. The CDR3 DNA sequence: TGTGCCAGCTCGTACAGGGAATCTGGGGCCAACGTCCTGACTTTC. The chain couples TRBV18 to TRBJ2-6; D perhaps matches TRBD1 (6 bases). V lost 6 bases to trimming and J lost 1 base, with 10 bases between them. The CDR3 is 15 amino acids. Looked up from germline, CDR1 is KGHSH and CDR2 is LQKENI. Combining the CDR3 with reference TRBV18 and TRBJ2-6 gives the whole variable domain NAGVMQNPRHLVRRRGQEARLRCSPMKGHSHVYWYRQLPEEGLKFMVYLQKENIIDESGMPKERFSAEFPKEGPSILRIQQVVRGDSAAYFCASSYRESGANVLTFGAGSRLTVL.

CDR3 residues: CASRGNMNTEAFF. Written as DNA, the CDR3 is TGTGCCAGCAGGGGGAACATGAACACTGAAGCTTTCTTT. The genes are TRBV7-9 and TRBJ1-1; D is unclear. V lost 6 bases to trimming and J lost 0 bases, with 8 bases between them. CDR1 SEHNR and CDR2 FQNEAQ come from the germline V gene (reference sequence). This CDR3 is 13 amino acids long.

The chain links TRBV7-8 to TRBJ2-7, with no clear D. Trimming pared 4 bases from V and 5 bases from J, leaving 15 bases between. The CDR3 consists of 14 residues. Germline values: CDR1 SGHVS, CDR2 FQNEAQ. The chain's CDR3 is CASSSLRYTNEQYF. CDR3 DNA: TGTGCCAGCAGCTCGCTTAGATACACCAACGAGCAGTACTTC.

This clonotype was counted only a few times. The chain carries TRBV7-8 and TRBJ1-5; 9 bases fit TRBD1. With 3 bases clipped from V and 8 bases from J, the junction kept 2 bases outside the gene matches. Per germline, CDR1 SGHVS and CDR2 FQNEAQ. The CDR3 extends over 13 amino acids. DNA of the CDR3: TGTGCCAGCAGCTTGGACAGGGGAGAGCCCCAGCATTTT. Encoded protein: CASSLDRGEPQHF. Looking up the rest from reference TRBV7-8 and TRBJ1-5 gives the full variable domain: GAGVSQSPRYKVAKRGQDVALRCDPISGHVSLFWYQQALGQGPEFLTYFQNEAQLDKSGLPSDRFFAERPEGSVSTLKIQRTQQEDSAVYLCASSLDRGEPQHFGDGTRLSIL.

The chain has TRBV12-3 or TRBV12-4 and TRBJ2-6, with TRBD1 matching 11 bases. The CDR3 sequence is 17 residues long. After removal of 6 bases from V and 0 bases from J, the junction contained 4 bases not matched to a gene. CDR3: CASRLGQGASGANVLTF. The CDR3 bases are TGTGCCAGCAGACTTGGACAGGGGGCCTCTGGGGCCAACGTCCTGACTTTC.

The CDR3 region is CASSLQAGELFF. The CDR3 nucleotides are TGTGCCAGCAGTTTACAGGCCGGGGAGCTGTTTTTT. The gene calls are TRBV27 and TRBJ2-2; D not resolved. Germline lookup yields CDR1 MNHEY and CDR2 SMNVEV (reference sequence). The CDR3 length is 12 residues. V was cut by 2 bases and J by 6 bases, with 4 bases left in between.